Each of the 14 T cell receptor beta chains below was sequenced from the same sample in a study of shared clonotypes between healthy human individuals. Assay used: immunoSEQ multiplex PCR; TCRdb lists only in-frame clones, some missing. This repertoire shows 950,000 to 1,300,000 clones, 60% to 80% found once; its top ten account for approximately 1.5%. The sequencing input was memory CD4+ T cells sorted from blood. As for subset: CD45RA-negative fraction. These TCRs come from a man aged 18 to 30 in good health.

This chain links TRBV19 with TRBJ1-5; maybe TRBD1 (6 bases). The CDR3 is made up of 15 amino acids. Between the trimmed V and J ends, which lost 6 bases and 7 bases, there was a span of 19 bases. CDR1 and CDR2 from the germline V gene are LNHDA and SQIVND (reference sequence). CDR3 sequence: CASRDGPVGGQPQHF. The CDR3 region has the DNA TGTGCCAGTAGGGACGGGCCGGTGGGGGGCCAGCCCCAGCATTTT. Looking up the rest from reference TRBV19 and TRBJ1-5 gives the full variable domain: DGGITQSPKYLFRKEGQNVTLSCEQNLNHDAMYWYRQDPGQGLRLIYYSQIVNDFQKGDIAEGYSVSREKKESFPLTVTSAQKNPTAFYLCASRDGPVGGQPQHFGDGTRLSIL.

CDR3 nucleotides: TGTGCCAGCAAGATAATGGGACAGGGTTCGGGTGGCTACACCTTC. It translates to CASKIMGQGSGGYTF. The chain is built from TRBV2 and TRBJ1-2, with 9 bases fitting TRBD1. V gave up 7 bases and J gave up 7 bases; unmatched junction bases: 13. This CDR3 is built from 15 residues. Germline CDR1 SNHLY, CDR2 FYNNEI. The full variable domain, in which reference TRBV2 and TRBJ1-2 provide the parts outside the CDR3, is EPEVTQTPSHQVTQMGQEVILRCVPISNHLYFYWYRQILGQKVEFLVSFYNNEISEKSEIFDDQFSVERPDGSNFTLKIRSTKLEDSAMYFCASKIMGQGSGGYTFGSGTRLTVV.

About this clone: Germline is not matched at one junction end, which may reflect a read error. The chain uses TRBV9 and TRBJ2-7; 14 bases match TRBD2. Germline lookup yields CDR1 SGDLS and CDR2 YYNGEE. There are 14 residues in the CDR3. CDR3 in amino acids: CASSAGLAGGLRNF. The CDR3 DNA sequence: TGTGCCAGCAGCGCCGGACTAGCGGGAGGCTTAAGGAACTTC.

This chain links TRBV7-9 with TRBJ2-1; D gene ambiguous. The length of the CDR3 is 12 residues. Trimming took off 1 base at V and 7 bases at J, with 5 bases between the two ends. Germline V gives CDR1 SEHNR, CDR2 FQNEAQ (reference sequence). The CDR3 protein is CASSLDLNEQFF. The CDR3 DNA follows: TGTGCCAGCAGCTTAGACCTGAATGAGCAGTTCTTC. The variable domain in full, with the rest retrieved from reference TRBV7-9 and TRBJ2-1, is DTGVSQNPRHKITKRGQNVTFRCDPISEHNRLYWYRQTLGQGPEFLTYFQNEAQLEKSRLLSDRFSAERPKGSFSTLEIQRTEQGDSAMYLCASSLDLNEQFFGPGTRLTVL.

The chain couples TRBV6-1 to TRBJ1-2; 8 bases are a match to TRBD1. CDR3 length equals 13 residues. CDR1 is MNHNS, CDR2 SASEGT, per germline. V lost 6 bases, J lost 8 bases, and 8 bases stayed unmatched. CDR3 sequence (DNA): TGTGCCAGCAGAGAGACAGGGGTAGGCGGCTACACCTTC. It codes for CASRETGVGGYTF.

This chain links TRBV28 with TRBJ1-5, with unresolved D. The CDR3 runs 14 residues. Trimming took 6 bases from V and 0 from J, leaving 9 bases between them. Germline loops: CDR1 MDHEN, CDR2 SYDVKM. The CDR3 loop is CASRGTVSNQPQHF. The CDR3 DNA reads TGTGCCAGCAGAGGAACAGTTAGCAATCAGCCCCAGCATTTT. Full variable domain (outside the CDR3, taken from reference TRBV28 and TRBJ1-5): DVKVTQSSRYLVKRTGEKVFLECVQDMDHENMFWYRQDPGLGLRLIYFSYDVKMKEKGDIPEGYSVSREKKERFSLILESASTNQTSMYLCASRGTVSNQPQHFGDGTRLSIL.

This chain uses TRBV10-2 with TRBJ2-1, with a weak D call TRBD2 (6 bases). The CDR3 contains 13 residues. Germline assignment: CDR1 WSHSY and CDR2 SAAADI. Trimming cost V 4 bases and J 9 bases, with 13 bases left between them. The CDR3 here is CASSGRREGEQFF. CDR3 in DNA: TGCGCCAGCAGTGGGAGGCGGGAAGGTGAGCAGTTCTTC.

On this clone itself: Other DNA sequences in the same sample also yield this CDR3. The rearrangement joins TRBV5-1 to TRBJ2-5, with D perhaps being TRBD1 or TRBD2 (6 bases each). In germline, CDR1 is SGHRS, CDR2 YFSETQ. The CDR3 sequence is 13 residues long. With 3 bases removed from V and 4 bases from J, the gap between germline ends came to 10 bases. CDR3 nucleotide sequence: TGCGCCAGCAGCTCCGGGGGCTCAGAGACCCAGTACTTC. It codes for CASSSGGSETQYF.

Here the CDR3 reads CASPDKSHGYTF. For the CDR3, the DNA is TGTGCCAGCCCCGACAAGTCCCATGGCTACACCTTC. This chain uses TRBV19 with TRBJ1-2; D uncertain. The CDR3 has 12 amino acids. CDR1 LNHDA and CDR2 SQIVND come from the germline V gene (reference sequence). V was clipped by 9 bases and J by 6 bases, with 14 bases between them.

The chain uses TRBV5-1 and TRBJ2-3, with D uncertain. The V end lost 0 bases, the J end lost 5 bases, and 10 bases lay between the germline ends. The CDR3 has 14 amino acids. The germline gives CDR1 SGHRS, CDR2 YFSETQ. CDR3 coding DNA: TGCGCCAGCAGCTTGGTTCAGGAAATAGATACGCAGTATTTT. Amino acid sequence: CASSLVQEIDTQYF.

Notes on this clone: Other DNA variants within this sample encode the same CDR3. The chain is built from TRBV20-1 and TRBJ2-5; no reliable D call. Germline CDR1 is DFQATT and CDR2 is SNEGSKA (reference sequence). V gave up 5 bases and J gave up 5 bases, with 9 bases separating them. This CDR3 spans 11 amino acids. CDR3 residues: CSAWGGETQYF. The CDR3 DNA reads TGCAGTGCTTGGGGTGGCGAGACCCAGTACTTC.

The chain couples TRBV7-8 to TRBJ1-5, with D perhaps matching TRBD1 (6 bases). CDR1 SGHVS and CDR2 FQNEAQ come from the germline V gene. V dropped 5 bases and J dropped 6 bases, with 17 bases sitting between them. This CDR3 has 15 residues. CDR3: CASSELTQGLQPQHF. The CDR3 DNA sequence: TGTGCCAGCAGCGAACTTACTCAGGGGCTTCAGCCCCAGCATTTT.

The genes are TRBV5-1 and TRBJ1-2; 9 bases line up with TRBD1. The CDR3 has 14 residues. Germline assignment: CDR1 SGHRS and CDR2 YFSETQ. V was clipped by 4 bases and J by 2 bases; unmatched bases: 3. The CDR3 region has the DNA TGCGCCAGCAGCCCGGACAGGGGCAACTATGGCTACACCTTC. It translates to CASSPDRGNYGYTF.

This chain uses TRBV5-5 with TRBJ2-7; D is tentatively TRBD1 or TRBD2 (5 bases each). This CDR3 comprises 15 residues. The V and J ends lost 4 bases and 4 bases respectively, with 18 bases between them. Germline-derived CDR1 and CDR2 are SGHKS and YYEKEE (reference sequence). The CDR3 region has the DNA TGTGCCAGCAGCGCGCGAGGGGCACCTAAATACGAGCAGTACTTC. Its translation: CASSARGAPKYEQYF. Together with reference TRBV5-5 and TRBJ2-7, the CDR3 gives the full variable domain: DAGVTQSPTHLIKTRGQQVTLRCSPISGHKSVSWYQQVLGQGPQFIFQYYEKEERGRGNFPDRFSARQFPNYSSELNVNALLLGDSALYLCASSARGAPKYEQYFGPGTRLTVT.